The clone carrying this T cell receptor beta chain showed up just a few times. This specimen comes from a study of human T cells and chemical hapten exposure. The CDR3 runs 15 residues. The V gene's germline CDR1 is DFQATT and CDR2 SNEGSKA (reference sequence). Trimming took 6 bases from V and 1 from J; bases not matched to a gene: 7. One entry per CDR3 protein, called by TCRdb with MiXCR from the RACE reads. The data show around 380,000 distinct CDR3 sequences, over 5% seen once. Regarding time point: pre-sensitization, week 0. Treatment here: therapeutic diphenylcyclopropenone sensitization with weekly scalp DPC. People who gave samples had alopecia, were 18 to 70 years old, and were suitable for DPC.

The receptor was isolated from a young woman with alopecia areata. Some clones in this sample may be carry-over from other donors' samples. The J gene is TRBJ1-2, the V gene TRBV20-1; 11 positions match TRBD1. The material sequenced was whole blood, taken in connection with sensitization to the hapten diphenylcyclopropenone (DPC). In DNA form, the CDR3 reads TGCAGTGCCCAAGGGGGGACAGGGGGTAACTATGGCTACACCTTC. It specifies CSAQGGTGGNYGYTF.